The T cell receptor beta chain described here comes from a study of cytotoxic CD8 clonotypes in ibrutinib-treated CLL (dated by TCRdb to 2020 to 2022). Study-wide context: In this cohort, about 16 patients were treatment-naive and about a dozen were relapsed/refractory, while some 18 had unmutated IGHV. Partial responses were observed in roughly 24 patients and complete responses in 2; after a median follow-up of around 68 months, remission was maintained in 14 patients and progression was observed in roughly 12. The response samples were drawn at a median of around eleven months into treatment, with a range of about 6 to 40 months. Samples averaged approximately 250,000 productive templates and approximately 100,000 productive rearrangements. Of the 85 to 95 participants in the trial, approximately 26 had longitudinal samples available. Cryopreserved peripheral blood mononuclear cells were collected at three points: before therapy, at response, and at either sustained remission or disease progression. Every sample from remission and from progressive disease was obtained while the patients were still on ibrutinib.

About this clone itself: The target of this receptor is not known. Base quality data are lacking; no much larger clone is found one base away.

Each clonotype received, on average, 10x coverage in deep resolution sequencing performed on a MiSeq, where the target depth lay between 1 in 1 million and 1 in 200,000 T cells. TCR beta libraries were generated with the immunoSEQ hsTCRB Kit. The paper's processing steps were these. The data were analyzed with ImmunoSEQ Analyzer and ImmunoSEQ Data Assistant, and V, D and J gene assignments followed IMGT definitions. Clonality was computed as one minus normalized Shannon entropy of productive rearrangement frequencies, ranging from 0 to 1. Only overrepresented clonotypes making up at least 0.05% of each patient's repertoire were included in the public clonotype analysis. Approximately 14 age-matched healthy donor repertoires from immuneACCESS served as clonality controls. TCRdb took this table from immuneACCESS and kept in-frame rearrangements with V and J called. Such tables lack part of the clones; where checked against another copy, unresolved V genes explain under half of the gap, and the rest is unexplained. That table gives V, J and clone size, and the DNA gave D and trimming. The sample table lists about 120,000 clones, roughly 88% of them with a count of one. Around 2.1% of the sample lies in the top ten.

Spanning cysteine to phenylalanine, the CDR3 consists of 13 amino acids. CDR3 DNA only is kept here, 39 bases in frame from base 1. Trimming costs V 6 bases and J 6 bases, and their ends lie 12 bases apart. The germline V gene sets CDR1 to MRHNA and CDR2 to SNTAGT. The time point label here, explained by the study, means: around 25 months on ibrutinib. For TCR beta library preparation, roughly 2.1 micrograms of genomic DNA was extracted from cryopreserved PBMCs. Longitudinal blood samples from CLL patients receiving ibrutinib monotherapy were subjected to high-throughput TCR beta sequencing. The patients took part in an open-label, single-center phase 2 trial of ibrutinib monotherapy. Results and caveats for the whole study, not just this receptor: At baseline, clonality was higher than in age-matched healthy donors and showed a strong correlation with circulating CD8+ T-cell counts. Sampling times were not matched between patients in sustained remission and patients whose disease was progressing, and lymph node repertoires were not examined. Public clonotypes were rare and either contracted or stayed stable during treatment, and the rise in clonality at ibrutinib response reflected the expansion of private clonotypes. An increase in clonality was observed at ibrutinib response, with clonality remaining stable during sustained remission and falling back toward baseline at progression.

Recombination connected TRBV6-4 to TRBJ2-1, with a tentative D gene TRBD2 over 5 matching bases. This TCR derives from a human donor with chronic lymphocytic leukemia. The material sequenced was PBMCs, taken after 24 months of ibrutinib treatment. The bases read TGTGCCAGCAGCCTAGCCCCGTTCAATGAGCAGTTCTTC. Translated, it reads CASSLAPFNEQFF.